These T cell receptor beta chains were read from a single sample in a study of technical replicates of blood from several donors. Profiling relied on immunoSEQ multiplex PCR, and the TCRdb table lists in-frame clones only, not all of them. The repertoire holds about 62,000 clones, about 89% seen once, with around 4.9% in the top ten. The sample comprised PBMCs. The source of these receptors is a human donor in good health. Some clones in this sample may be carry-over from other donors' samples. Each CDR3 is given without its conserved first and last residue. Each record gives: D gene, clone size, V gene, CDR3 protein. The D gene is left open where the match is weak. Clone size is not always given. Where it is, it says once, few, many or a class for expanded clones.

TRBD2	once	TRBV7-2	ASSKEGGGVGTDTQY
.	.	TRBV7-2	ASSLSPDTFYGYT
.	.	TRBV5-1	ASSLTTGFTEAF
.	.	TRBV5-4	ASSFGQKKTYEQY
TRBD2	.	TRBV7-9	ASSASGAYEQY
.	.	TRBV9	ASSVGEVNTIY
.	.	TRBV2	ASSLSYEQY
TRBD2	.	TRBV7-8	ASSPQGTSRTQY
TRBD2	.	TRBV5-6	ASSRTGRTSGEFPY
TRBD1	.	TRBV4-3	ASSIDRGGSNTIY
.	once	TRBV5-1	ASSWIGTFENTQY
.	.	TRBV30	AWSEGGSVSSSPLH
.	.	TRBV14	ASSQDQADYGYT
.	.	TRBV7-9	ASSPMATVEETQY
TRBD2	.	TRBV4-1	ASSPGGFSEQF
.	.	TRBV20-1	SAVTGNTIY
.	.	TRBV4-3	ASSQDRRGGGEQY
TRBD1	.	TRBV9	ASSVGLGRGLIGYT
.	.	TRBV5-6	ASTTLEGSFMNTEAF
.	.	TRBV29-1	SVAQRTNEKLF
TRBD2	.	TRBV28	ASSSTTSGSYEQY
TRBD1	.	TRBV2	ASNAGGQGGTEAF
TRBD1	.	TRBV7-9	ASSSGQVLGEKLF
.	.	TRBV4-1	ASSHFPARGGSYEQY
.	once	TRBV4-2	ASSQEQGLYEQY
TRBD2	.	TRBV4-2	ASSRQGGGAYNEQF
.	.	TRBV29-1	SAVKDRNTEAF
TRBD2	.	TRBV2	ASSPRDSLAPFGNEQF
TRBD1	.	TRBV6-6	ASSWTGGNNEQF
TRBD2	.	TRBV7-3	ASSSLAGPSYEQY
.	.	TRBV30	AWSVGFGQPQH
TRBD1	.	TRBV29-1	SDDRETEAF
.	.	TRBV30	AWSVSRSATNEKLF
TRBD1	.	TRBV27	ASTNTGRGPNYGYT
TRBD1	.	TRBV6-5	ASSWGPDRGRTEAF
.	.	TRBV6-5	ASSYTTGFYEQY
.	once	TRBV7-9	ASTNSYEQY
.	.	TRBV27	ASSLGAGRNTNEQF
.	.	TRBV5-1	ASSLTPDRNYGYT
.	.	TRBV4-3	ASSHLDRAGEKLF
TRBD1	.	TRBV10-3	AISDRGQGTEAF
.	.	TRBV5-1	ASSMNPTETYEQY
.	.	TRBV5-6	ASSPAGQSKNIQY
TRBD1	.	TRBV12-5	ASGLAWTGSHQPQH
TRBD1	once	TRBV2	ASSEDRVHEQY
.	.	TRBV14	ASSQGRGPQH
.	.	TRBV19	ASSSLAGHAGELF
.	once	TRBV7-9	ASSLNRESYEQY
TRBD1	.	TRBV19	ASSIRQGSDTQY